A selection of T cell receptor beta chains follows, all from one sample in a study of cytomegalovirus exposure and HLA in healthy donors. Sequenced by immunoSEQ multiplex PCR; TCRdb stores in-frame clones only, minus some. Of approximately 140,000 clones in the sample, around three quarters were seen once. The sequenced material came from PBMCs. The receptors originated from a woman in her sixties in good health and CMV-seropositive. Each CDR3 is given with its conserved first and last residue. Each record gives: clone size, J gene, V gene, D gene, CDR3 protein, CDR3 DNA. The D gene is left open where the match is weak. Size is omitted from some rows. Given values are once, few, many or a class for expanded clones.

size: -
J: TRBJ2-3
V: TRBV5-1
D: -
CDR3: CASSSPRNRDSLLDTQYF
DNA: TGCGCCAGCAGCTCCCCTCGCAATCGGGACTCCCTGTTGGATACGCAGTATTTT

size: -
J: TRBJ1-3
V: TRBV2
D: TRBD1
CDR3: CASSEALRGRGPGNTIYF
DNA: TGTGCCAGCAGTGAAGCGCTTCGAGGCAGGGGGCCTGGAAACACCATATATTTT

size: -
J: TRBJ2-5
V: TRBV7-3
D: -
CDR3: CASSSGVQETQYF
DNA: TGTGCCAGCAGCTCCGGGGTTCAAGAGACCCAGTACTTC

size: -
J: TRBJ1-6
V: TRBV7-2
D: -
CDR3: CASSLVTTAYSPLHF
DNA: TGTGCCAGCAGCTTAGTTACGACAGCGTATTCACCCCTCCACTTT

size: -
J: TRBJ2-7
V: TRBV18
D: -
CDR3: CASSPTAQPLYEQYF
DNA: TGTGCCAGCTCACCAACAGCACAGCCTCTATACGAGCAGTACTTC

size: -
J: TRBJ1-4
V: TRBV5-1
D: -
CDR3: CASTPHGSSGNEKLFF
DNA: TGCGCCAGCACCCCCCACGGGTCCTCAGGGAATGAAAAACTGTTTTTT

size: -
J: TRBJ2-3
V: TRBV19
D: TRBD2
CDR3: CASSIVVGAGLQYF
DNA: TGTGCCAGTAGTATAGTGGTTGGAGCGGGGTTGCAGTATTTT

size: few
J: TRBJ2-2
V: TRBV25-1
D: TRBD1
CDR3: CASTPGTGKRRTGELFF
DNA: TGTGCCAGCACACCCGGGACAGGGAAAAGGCGCACCGGGGAGCTGTTTTTT

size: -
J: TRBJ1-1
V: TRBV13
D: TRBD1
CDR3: CANSDRQGPEAFF
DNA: TGTGCCAACAGCGACCGACAGGGCCCTGAAGCTTTCTTT

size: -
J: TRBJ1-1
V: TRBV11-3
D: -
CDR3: CASSLGQLNTEAFF
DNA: TGTGCCAGCAGCTTAGGACAGCTGAACACTGAAGCTTTCTTT

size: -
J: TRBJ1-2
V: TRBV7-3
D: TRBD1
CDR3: CASSLSSGQGAGYTF
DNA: TGTGCCAGCAGCTTAAGTAGCGGACAGGGTGCTGGCTACACCTTC

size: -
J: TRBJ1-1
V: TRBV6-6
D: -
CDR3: CASSYSATEAFF
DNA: TGTGCCAGCAGTTACTCGGCCACTGAAGCTTTCTTT

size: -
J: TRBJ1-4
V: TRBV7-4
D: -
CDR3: CASSLDRVATNEKLFF
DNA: TGTGCCAGCAGCTTAGACAGGGTCGCAACTAATGAAAAACTGTTTTTT

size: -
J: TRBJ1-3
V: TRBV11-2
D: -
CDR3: CASSWGQGRTGNTIYF
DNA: TGTGCCAGCAGCTGGGGGCAGGGGCGAACTGGAAACACCATATATTTT

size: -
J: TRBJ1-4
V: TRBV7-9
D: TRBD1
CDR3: CASSLVGQGLTNEKLFF
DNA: TGTGCCAGCAGCTTAGTAGGACAGGGACTAACTAATGAAAAACTGTTTTTT

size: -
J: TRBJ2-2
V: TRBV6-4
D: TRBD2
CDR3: CASGAGTTPGELFF
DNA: TGTGCCAGCGGAGCCGGGACTACTCCCGGGGAGCTGTTTTTT

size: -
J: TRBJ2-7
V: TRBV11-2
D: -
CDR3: CASSPGAYEQYF
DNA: TGTGCCAGCAGCCCAGGGGCCTACGAGCAGTACTTC

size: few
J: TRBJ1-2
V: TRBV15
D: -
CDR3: CATSRGGHPYGYTF
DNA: TGTGCCACCAGCAGAGGGGGACATCCCTATGGCTACACCTTC

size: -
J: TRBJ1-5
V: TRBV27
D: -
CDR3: CASSLIGRAGNQPQHF
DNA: TGTGCCAGCAGTTTGATTGGCAGGGCCGGCAATCAGCCCCAGCATTTT

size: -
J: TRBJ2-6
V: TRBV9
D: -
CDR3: CASSVAGAAGANVLTF
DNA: TGTGCCAGCAGCGTAGCTGGGGCGGCTGGGGCCAACGTCCTGACTTTC

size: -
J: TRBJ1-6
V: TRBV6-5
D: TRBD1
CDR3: CASKDRGAGSPLHF
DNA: TGTGCCAGCAAGGACAGGGGGGCGGGATCACCCCTCCACTTT

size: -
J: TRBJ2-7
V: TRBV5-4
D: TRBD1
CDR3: CASSLATGGYYEQYF
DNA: TGTGCCAGCAGCTTGGCCACAGGGGGCTACTACGAGCAGTACTTC

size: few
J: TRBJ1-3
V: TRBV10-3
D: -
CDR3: CAIGTQVPGNTIYF
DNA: TGTGCCATCGGTACACAAGTCCCTGGAAACACCATATATTTT

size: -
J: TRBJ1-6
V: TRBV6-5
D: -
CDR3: CASRSPGTPLHF
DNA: TGTGCCAGCAGATCCCCCGGGACACCCCTCCACTTT

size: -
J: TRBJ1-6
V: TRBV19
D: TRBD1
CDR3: CASSRRDRDSSYNSPLHF
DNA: TGTGCCAGTAGTAGACGGGACAGGGACAGCTCCTATAATTCACCCCTCCACTTT

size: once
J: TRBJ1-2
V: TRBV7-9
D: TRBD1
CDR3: CASSSRGPVYGYTF
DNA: TGTGCCAGCAGTTCCAGGGGGCCAGTCTATGGCTACACCTTC

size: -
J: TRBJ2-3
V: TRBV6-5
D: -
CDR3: CASSLPGGDTQYF
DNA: TGTGCCAGCAGTCTTCCCGGGGGAGATACGCAGTATTTT

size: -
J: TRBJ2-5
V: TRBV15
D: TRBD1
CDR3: CATSGSPEDRGWKTQYF
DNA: TGTGCCACCAGCGGGAGTCCCGAGGACAGGGGGTGGAAGACCCAGTACTTC

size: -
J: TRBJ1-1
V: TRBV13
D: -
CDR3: CASSLGPYAFF
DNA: TGTGCCAGCAGCTTAGGCCCCTATGCTTTCTTT

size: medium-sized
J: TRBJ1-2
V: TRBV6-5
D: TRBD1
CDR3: CASSRQGGREGYTF
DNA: TGTGCCAGCAGTCGACAGGGTGGTAGGGAGGGCTACACCTTC

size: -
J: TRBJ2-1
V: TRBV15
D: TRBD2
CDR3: CATSNRGLAGGFYNEQFF
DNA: TGTGCCACCAGCAACAGAGGACTAGCGGGGGGCTTCTACAATGAGCAGTTCTTC

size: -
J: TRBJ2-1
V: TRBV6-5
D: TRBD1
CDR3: CASSYATGVINEQFF
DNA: TGTGCCAGCAGTTACGCGACAGGGGTCATCAATGAGCAGTTCTTC

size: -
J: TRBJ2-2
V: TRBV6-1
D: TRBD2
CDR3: CASSDLGRNGNGELFF
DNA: TGTGCCAGCAGTGACCTCGGGAGGAACGGAAACGGGGAGCTGTTTTTT

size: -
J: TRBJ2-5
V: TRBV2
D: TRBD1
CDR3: CASSGQLETQYF
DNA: TGTGCCAGCTCGGGACAGTTGGAGACCCAGTACTTC

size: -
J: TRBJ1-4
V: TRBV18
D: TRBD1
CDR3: CASSSGQGAQKLFF
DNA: TGTGCCAGCTCATCGGGACAGGGGGCACAAAAACTGTTTTTT

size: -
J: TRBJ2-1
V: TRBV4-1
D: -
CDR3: CASSQTGGPYNEQFF
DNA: TGCGCCAGCAGCCAGACGGGGGGCCCCTACAATGAGCAGTTCTTC

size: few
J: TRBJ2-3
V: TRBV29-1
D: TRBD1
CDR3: CSVERQGAADTQYF
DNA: TGCAGCGTTGAAAGGCAGGGGGCCGCAGATACGCAGTATTTT

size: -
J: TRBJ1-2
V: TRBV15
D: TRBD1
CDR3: CATSRETGNYGYTF
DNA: TGTGCCACCAGCAGAGAGACAGGGAACTATGGCTACACCTTC

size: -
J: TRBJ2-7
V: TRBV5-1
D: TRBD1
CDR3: CASSLYQTGRNEQYF
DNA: TGCGCCAGCAGCTTGTATCAGACAGGGCGGAACGAGCAGTACTTC